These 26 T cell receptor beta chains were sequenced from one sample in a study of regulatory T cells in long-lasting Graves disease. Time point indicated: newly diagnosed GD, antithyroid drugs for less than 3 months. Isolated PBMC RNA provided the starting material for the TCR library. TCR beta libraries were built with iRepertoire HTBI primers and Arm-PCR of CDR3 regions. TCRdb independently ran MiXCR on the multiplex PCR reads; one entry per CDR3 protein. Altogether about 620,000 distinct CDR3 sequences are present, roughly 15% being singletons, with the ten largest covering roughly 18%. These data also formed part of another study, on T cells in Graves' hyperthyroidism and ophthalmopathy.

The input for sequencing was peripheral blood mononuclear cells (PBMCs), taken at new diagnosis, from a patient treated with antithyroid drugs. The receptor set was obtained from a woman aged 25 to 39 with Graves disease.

CDR3 coding DNA: TGCGCCAGCAGCTTGGAACCGGGTGAGACCCAGTACTTC. Protein product: CASSLEPGETQYF. V usage is TRBV5-1 and J usage is TRBJ2-5; D ambiguous. CDR1 is SGHRS and CDR2 is YFSETQ in the germline V gene. Trimming left V 0 bases short and J 5 bases short, with 8 bases between. This CDR3 spans 13 amino acids.

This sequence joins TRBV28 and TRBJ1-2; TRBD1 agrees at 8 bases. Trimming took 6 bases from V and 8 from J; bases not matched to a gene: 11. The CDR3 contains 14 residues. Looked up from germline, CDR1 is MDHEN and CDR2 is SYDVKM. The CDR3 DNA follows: TGTGCCAGCAGCTCTGCCGGGACAGGTGGCGGCTACACCTTC. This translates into CASSSAGTGGGYTF.

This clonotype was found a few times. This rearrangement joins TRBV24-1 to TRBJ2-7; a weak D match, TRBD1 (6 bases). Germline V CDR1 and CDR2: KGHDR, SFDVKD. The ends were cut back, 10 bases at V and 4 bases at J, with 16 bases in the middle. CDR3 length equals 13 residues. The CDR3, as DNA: TGTGCCACTTTCAGGGGTTTTGAGTACGAGCAGTACTTC. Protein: CATFRGFEYEQYF.

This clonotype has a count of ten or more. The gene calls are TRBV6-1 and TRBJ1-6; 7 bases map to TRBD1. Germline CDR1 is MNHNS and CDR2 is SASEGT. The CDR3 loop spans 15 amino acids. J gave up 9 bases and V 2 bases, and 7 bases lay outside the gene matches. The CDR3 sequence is CASSEQGGASSPLHF. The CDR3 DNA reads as TGTGCCAGCAGTGAACAGGGGGGAGCCTCTTCACCCCTCCACTTT.

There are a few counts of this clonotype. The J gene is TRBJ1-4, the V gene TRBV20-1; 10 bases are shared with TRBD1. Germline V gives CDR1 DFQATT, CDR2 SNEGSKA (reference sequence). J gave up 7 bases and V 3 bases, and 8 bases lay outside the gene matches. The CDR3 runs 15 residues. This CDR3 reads CSASSGTGAGEKLFF. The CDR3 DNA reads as TGCAGTGCTAGTAGTGGGACAGGGGCGGGTGAAAAACTGTTTTTT.

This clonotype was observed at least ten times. CDR3 coding DNA: TGTGCCAGCAGTGGCTACAGCTACGAGCAGTACTTC. Amino acids: CASSGYSYEQYF. The chain links TRBV6-1 to TRBJ2-7; no reliable D call. V dropped 4 bases and J dropped 3 bases, with 7 bases sitting between them. Germline-derived CDR1 and CDR2 are MNHNS and SASEGT. The CDR3 is made up of 12 amino acids.

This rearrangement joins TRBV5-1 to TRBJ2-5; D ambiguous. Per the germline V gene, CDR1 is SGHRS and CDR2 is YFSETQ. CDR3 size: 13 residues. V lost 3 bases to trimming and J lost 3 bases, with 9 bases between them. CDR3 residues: CASSSSDEETQYF. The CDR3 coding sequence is TGCGCCAGCAGCTCGTCGGATGAAGAGACCCAGTACTTC.

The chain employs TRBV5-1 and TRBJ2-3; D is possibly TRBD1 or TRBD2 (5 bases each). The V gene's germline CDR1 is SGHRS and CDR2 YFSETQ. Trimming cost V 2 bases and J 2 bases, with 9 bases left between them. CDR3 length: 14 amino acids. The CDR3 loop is CASSFGTTTDTQYF. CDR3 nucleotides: TGCGCCAGCAGCTTTGGGACCACCACAGATACGCAGTATTTT.

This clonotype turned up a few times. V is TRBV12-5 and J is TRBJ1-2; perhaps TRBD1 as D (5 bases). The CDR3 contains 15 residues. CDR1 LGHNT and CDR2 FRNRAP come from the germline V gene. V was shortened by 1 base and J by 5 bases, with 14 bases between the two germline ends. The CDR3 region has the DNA TGTGCTAGTGGTTTGGCCGGGACCAGGGCTTATGGCTACACCTTC. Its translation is CASGLAGTRAYGYTF.

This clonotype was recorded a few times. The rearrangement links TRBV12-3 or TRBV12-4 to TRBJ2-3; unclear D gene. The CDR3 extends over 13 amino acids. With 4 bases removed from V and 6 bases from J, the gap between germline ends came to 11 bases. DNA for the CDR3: TGTGCCAGCAGTTCTGTTTATCTGGATACGCAGTATTTT. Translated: CASSSVYLDTQYF.

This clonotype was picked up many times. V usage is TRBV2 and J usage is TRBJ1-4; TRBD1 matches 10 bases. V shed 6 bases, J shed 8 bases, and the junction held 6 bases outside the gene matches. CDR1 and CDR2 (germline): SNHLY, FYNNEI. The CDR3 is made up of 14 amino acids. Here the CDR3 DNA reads TGTGCCAGCAGGGCGGGACAGGGGCACGAAAAACTGTTTTTT. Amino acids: CASRAGQGHEKLFF. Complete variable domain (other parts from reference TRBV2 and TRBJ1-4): EPEVTQTPSHQVTQMGQEVILRCVPISNHLYFYWYRQILGQKVEFLVSFYNNEISEKSEIFDDQFSVERPDGSNFTLKIRSTKLEDSAMYFCASRAGQGHEKLFFGSGTQLSVL.

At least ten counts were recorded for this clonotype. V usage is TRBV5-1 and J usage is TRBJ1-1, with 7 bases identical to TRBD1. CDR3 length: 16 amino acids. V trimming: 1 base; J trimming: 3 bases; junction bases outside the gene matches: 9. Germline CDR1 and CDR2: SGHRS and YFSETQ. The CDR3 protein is CASSLSPRRGYTEAFF. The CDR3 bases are TGCGCCAGCAGCTTGTCTCCCCGCAGGGGGTACACTGAAGCTTTCTTT.

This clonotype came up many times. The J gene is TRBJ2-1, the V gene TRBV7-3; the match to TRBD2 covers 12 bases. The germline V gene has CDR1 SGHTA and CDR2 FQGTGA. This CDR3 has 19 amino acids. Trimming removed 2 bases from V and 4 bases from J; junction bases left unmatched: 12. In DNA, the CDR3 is TGTGCCAGCAGCTTATCACTCGAGACCGGGACTAGCGGGTACAATGAGCAGTTCTTC. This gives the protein CASSLSLETGTSGYNEQFF.

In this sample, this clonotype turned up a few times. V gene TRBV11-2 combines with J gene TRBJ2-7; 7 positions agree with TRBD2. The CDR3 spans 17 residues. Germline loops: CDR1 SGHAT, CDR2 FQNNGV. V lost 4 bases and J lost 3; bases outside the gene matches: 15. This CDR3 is CASSSIRTGGSIYEQYF. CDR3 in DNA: TGTGCCAGCAGCTCAATTAGAACCGGGGGGAGTATCTACGAGCAGTACTTC.

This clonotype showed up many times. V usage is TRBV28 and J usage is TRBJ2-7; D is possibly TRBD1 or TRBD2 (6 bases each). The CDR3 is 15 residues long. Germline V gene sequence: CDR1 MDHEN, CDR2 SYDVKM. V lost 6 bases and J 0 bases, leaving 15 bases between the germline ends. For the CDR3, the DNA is TGTGCCAGCAGCGAGGGGGGAACAGACTCCTACGAGCAGTACTTC. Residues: CASSEGGTDSYEQYF.

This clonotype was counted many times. DNA of the CDR3: TGTGCCAGCAGTGCCTCGGGACAGGGCAATGTTGGGCGAGAGACCCAGTACTTC. Amino acids: CASSASGQGNVGRETQYF. The chain employs TRBV2 and TRBJ2-5, with TRBD1 matching 9 bases. J gave up 4 bases and V 4 bases, and 16 bases lay outside the gene matches. The CDR3 is made up of 18 amino acids. The germline CDR1 and CDR2 sequences are SNHLY and FYNNEI.

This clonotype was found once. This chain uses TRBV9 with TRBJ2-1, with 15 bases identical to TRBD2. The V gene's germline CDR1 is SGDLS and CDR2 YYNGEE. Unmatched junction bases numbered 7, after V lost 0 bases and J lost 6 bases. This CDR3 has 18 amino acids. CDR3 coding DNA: TGTGCCAGCAGCGTAGAGCTTTGGACTAGCGGGAGGGGCAATGAGCAGTTCTTC. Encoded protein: CASSVELWTSGRGNEQFF. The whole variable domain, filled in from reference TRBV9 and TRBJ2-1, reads DSGVTQTPKHLITATGQRVTLRCSPRSGDLSVYWYQQSLDQGLQFLIQYYNGEERAKGNILERFSAQQFPDLHSELNLSSLELGDSALYFCASSVELWTSGRGNEQFFGPGTRLTVL.

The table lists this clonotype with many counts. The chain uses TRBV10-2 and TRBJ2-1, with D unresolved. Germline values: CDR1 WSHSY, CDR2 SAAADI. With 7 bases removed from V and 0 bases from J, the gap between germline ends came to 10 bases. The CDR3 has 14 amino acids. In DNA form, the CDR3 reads TGCGCCAGCACGGTCCCCAACTCCTACAATGAGCAGTTCTTC. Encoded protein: CASTVPNSYNEQFF.

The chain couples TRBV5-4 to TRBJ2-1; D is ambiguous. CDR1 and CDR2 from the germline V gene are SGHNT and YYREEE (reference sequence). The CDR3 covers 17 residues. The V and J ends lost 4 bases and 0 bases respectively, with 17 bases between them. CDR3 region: CASSTQQLGSSYNEQFF. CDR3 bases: TGTGCCAGCAGCACACAACAGCTCGGTAGCTCCTACAATGAGCAGTTCTTC.

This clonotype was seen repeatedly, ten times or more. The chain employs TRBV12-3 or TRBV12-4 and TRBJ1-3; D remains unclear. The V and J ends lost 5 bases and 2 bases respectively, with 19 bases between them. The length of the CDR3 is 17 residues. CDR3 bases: TGTGCCAGCAGTCCACCTTTGGAAGTTTCGACTGGAAACACCATATATTTT. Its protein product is CASSPPLEVSTGNTIYF.

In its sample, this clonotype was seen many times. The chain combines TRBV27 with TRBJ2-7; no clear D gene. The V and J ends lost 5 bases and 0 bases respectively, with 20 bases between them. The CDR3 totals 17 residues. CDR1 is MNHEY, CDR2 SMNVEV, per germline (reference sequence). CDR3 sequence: CASSPTLDPESSYEQYF. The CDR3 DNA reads TGTGCCAGCAGTCCTACTTTGGACCCCGAGAGCTCCTACGAGCAGTACTTC.

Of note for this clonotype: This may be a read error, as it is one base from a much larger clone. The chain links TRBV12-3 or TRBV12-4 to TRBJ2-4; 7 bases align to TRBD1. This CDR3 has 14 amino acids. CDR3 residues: CANSETGSKNIQYF. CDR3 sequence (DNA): TGTGCCAACAGTGAGACAGGGAGCAAAAACATTCAGTACTTC.

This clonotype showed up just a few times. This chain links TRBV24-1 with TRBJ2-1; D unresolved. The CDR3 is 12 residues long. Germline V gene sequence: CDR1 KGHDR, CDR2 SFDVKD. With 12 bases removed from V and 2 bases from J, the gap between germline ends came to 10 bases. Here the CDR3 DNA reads TGTGCCGCCTCCACAGCCTACAATGAGCAGTTCTTC. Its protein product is CAASTAYNEQFF.

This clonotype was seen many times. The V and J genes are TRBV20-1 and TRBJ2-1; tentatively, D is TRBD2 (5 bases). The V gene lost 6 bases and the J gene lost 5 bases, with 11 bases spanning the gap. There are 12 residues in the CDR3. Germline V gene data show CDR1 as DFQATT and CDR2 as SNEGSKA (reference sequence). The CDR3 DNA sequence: TGCAGTGCGGAGCGGACTCACAATGAGCAGTTCTTC. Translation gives CSAERTHNEQFF.

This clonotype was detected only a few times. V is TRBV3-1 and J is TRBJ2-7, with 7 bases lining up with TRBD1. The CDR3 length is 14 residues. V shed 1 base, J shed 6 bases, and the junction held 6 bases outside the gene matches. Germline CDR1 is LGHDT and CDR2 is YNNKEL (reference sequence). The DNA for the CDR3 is TGTGCCAGCAGCCAAGCCCCTTCAGGGGGCGAGCAGTACTTC. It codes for CASSQAPSGGEQYF.

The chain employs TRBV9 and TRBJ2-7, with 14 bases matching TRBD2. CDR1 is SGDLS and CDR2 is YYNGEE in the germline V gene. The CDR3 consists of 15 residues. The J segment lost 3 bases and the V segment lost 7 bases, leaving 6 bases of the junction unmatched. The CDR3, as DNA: TGTGCCAGCGCGGGGGGGACTAGCGGGGGCTACGAGCAGTACTTC. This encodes CASAGGTSGGYEQYF.